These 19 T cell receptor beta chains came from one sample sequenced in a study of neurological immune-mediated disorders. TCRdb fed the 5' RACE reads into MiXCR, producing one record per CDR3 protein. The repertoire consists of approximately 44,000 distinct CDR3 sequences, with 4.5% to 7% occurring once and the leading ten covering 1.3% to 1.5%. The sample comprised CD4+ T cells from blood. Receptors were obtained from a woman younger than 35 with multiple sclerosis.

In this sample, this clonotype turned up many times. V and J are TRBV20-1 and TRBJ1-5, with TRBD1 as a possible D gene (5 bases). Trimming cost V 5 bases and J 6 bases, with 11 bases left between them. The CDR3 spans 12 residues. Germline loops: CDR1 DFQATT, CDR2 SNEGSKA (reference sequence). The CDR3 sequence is CSAGQQSQPQHF. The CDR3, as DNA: TGCAGTGCTGGACAACAGAGTCAGCCCCAGCATTTT.

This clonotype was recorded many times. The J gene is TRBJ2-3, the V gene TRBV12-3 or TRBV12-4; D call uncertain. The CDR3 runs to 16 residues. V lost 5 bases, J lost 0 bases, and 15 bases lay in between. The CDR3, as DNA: TGTGCCAGCAGTATCCAGCGACTGAGTAGCACAGATACGCAGTATTTT. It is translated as CASSIQRLSSTDTQYF.

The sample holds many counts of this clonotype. The CDR3 loop reads CASSPPFRGLGAETQYF. As DNA, the CDR3 is TGTGCCAGCTCACCACCCTTCCGGGGGCTAGGAGCGGAGACCCAGTACTTC. The V and J genes are TRBV18 and TRBJ2-5; either TRBD1 or TRBD2 may supply D (6 bases each). CDR1 and CDR2 from the germline V gene are KGHSH and LQKENI. CDR3 length: 17 residues. The V end lost 0 bases, the J end lost 5 bases, and 19 bases lay between the germline ends.

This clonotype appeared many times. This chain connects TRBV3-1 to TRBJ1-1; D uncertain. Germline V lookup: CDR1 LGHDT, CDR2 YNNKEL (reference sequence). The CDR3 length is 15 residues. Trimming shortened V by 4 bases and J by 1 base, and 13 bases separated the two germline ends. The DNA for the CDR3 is TGTGCCAGCAGCCCCCGAGGGCAGGAGAACACTGAAGCTTTCTTT. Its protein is CASSPRGQENTEAFF. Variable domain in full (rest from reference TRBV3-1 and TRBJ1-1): DTAVSQTPKYLVTQMGNDKSIKCEQNLGHDTMYWYKQDSKKFLKIMFSYNNKELIINETVPNRFSPKSPDKAHLNLHINSLELGDSAVYFCASSPRGQENTEAFFGQGTRLTVV.

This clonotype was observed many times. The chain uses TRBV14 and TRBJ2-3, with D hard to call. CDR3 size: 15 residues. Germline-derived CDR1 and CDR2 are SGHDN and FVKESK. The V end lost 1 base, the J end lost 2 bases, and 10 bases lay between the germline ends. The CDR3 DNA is TGTGCCAGCAGCCAAGCTTCGGCAGCCACAGATACGCAGTATTTT. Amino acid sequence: CASSQASAATDTQYF.

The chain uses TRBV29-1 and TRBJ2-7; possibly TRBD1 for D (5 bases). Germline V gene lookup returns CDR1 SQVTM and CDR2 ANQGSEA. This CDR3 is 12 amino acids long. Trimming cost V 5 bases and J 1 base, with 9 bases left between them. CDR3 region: CSVLTGSYEQYF. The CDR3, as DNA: TGCAGCGTTCTAACAGGTTCCTACGAGCAGTACTTC.

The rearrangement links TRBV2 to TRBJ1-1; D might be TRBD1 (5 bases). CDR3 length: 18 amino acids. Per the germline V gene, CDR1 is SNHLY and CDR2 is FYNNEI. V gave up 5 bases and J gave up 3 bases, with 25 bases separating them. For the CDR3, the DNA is TGTGCCAGCAGTTTACCCAACCAGGGCGCGGTATTCGACACTGAAGCTTTCTTT. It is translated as CASSLPNQGAVFDTEAFF.

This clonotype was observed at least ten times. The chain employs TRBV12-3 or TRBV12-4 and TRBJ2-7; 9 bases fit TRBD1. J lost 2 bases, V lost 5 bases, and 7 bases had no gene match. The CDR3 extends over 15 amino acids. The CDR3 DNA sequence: TGTGCCAGCAGTCTGGACAGGGGCCGCACCTACGAGCAGTACTTC. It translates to CASSLDRGRTYEQYF.

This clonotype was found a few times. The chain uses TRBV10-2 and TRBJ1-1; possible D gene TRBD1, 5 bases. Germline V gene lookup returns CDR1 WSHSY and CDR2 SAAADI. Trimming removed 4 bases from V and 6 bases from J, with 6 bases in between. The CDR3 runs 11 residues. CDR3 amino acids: CASSGGSEAFF. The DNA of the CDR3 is TGCGCCAGCAGTGGGGGGTCTGAAGCTTTCTTT.

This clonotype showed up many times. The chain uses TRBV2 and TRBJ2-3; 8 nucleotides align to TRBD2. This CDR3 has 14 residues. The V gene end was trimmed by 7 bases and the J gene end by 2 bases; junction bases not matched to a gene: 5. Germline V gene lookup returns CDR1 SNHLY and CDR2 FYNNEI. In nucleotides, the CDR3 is TGTGCCAGCAAGGGACTAGACTCCACAGATACGCAGTATTTT. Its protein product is CASKGLDSTDTQYF.

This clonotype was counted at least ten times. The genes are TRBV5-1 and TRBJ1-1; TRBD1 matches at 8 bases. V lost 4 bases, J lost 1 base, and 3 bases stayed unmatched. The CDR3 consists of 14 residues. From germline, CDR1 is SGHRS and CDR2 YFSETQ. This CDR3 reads CASSRDRGNTEAFF. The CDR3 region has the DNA TGCGCCAGCAGCCGCGACAGGGGGAACACTGAAGCTTTCTTT.

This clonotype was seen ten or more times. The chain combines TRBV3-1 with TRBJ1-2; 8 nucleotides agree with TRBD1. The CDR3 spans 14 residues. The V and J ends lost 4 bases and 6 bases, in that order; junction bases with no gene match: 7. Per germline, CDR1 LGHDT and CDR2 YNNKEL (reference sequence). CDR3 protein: CASSLQGAWDGYTF. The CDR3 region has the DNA TGTGCCAGCAGCCTGCAGGGGGCCTGGGATGGCTACACCTTC.

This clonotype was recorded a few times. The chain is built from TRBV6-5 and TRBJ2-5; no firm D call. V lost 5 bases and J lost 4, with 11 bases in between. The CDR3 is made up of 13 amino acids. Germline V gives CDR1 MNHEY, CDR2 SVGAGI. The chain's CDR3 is CASSIQSRETQYF. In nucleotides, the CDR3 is TGTGCCAGCAGTATTCAATCCCGAGAGACCCAGTACTTC.

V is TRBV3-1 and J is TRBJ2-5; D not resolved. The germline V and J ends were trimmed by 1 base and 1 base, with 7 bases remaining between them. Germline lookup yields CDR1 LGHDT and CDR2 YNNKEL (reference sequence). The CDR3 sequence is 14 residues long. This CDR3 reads CASSQATAQETQYF. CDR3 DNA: TGTGCCAGCAGCCAAGCAACAGCCCAAGAGACCCAGTACTTC.

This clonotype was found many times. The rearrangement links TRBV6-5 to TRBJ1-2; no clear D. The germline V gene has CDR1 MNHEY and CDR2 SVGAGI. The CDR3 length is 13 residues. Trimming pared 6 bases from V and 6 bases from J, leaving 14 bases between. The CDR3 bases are TGTGCCAGCAGAGAAAGGGTAAACGATGGCTACACCTTC. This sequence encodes CASRERVNDGYTF.

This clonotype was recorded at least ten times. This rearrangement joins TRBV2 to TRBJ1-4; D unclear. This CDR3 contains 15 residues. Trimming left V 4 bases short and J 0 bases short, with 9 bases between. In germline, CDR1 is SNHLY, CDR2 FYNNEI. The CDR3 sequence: CASSGAFSTNEKLFF. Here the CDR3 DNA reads TGTGCCAGCAGTGGGGCATTCTCAACTAATGAAAAACTGTTTTTT. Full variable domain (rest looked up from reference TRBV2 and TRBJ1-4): EPEVTQTPSHQVTQMGQEVILRCVPISNHLYFYWYRQILGQKVEFLVSFYNNEISEKSEIFDDQFSVERPDGSNFTLKIRSTKLEDSAMYFCASSGAFSTNEKLFFGSGTQLSVL.

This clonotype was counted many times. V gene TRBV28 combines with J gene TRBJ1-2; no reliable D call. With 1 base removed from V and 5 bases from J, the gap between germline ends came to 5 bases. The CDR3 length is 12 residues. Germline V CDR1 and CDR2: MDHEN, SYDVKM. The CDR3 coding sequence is TGTGCCAGCAGTTTATCGGTATATGGCTACACCTTC. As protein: CASSLSVYGYTF.

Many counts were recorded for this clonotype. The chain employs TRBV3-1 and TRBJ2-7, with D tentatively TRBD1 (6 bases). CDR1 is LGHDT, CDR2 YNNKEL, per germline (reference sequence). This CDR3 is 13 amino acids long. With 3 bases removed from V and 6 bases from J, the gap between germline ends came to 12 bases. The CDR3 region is CASSQTGRREQYF. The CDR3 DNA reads TGTGCCAGCAGCCAGACAGGTCGGCGCGAGCAGTACTTC.

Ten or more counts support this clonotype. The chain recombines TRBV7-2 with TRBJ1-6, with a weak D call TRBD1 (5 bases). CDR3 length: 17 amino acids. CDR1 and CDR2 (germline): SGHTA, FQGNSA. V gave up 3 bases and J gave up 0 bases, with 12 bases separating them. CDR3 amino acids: CASSFGVGLSYNSPLHF. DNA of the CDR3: TGTGCCAGCAGCTTTGGGGTGGGGCTCTCCTATAATTCACCCCTCCACTTT.